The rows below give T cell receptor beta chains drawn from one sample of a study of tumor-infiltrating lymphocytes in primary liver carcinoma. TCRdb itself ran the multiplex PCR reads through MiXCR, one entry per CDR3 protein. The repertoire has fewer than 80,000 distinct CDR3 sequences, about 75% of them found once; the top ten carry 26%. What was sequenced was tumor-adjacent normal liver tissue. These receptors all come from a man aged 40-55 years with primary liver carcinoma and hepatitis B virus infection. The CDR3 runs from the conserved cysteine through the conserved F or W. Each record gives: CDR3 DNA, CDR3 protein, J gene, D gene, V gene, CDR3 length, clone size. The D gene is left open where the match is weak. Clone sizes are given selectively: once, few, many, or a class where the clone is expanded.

TGTGCCAGCAGCCAAGTGAGCACCTTGGAGCTGTTTTTT,CASSQVSTLELFF,TRBJ2-2,NA,TRBV14,13,NA
TGCAGCTTAGCGACAGGGAGTATAAGTCAGCTCCAGCATTTC,CSLATGSISQLQHF,TRBJ1-5,TRBD1,TRBV29-1,14,NA
TGCAGCCCTCGGACAGGGGGATCTGAAGAGCAGTACTTC,CSPRTGGSEEQYF,TRBJ2-7,TRBD1,TRBV29-1,13,NA
TGTGCCAGCAGCTTACGTGTGGCTGAGCAGTTCTTT,CASSLRVAEQFF,TRBJ2-1,NA,TRBV11-2,12,NA
TGTGCCAGCAGCTCTAACACAGGGGGCTCCTATGAGCAGTACTTC,CASSSNTGGSYEQYF,TRBJ2-7,TRBD1,TRBV11-2,15,NA
TGTGCCAGCAGCTTAGTTCCAGCGGGAGTGGACAGGGAGCTCTTTTTT,CASSLVPAGVDRELFF,TRBJ2-2,NA,TRBV11-2,16,NA
TGCGCCAGCGGCCAACTGGGAGTATACAATGAGCAGTTCTTC,CASGQLGVYNEQFF,TRBJ2-1,NA,TRBV4-1,14,NA
TGTGTCAGCACCCTAGGTACCGGGGAGCTGTTTTTT,CVSTLGTGELFF,TRBJ2-2,NA,TRBV6-6,12,NA
TGCGCCTGCAGCCAAACCGGGACTAGCGGGAGTAATGATCAGTTCTTC,CACSQTGTSGSNDQFF,TRBJ2-1,TRBD2,TRBV4-1,16,NA
TGTGCCAGCAGCTTAGGTCTAGCGGGAGGGGGCGGTGAGCAGTTCTTC,CASSLGLAGGGGEQFF,TRBJ2-1,TRBD2,TRBV7-9,16,many
TGCGCCAGCAACCAACCGGGAGAGTCCGAGCAGTACTTC,CASNQPGESEQYF,TRBJ2-7,NA,TRBV4-3,13,NA
TGCGCCAGCAGCTTCAACGGGGGTCCGAGCACTGAAGCTTTCTTT,CASSFNGGPSTEAFF,TRBJ1-1,NA,TRBV5-1,15,NA
TGTGCTAGCAGTTACTCGATGGGAAACCACGAACAGTACTTC,CASSYSMGNHEQYF,TRBJ2-7,NA,TRBV6-5,14,NA
TGTGCCAGCAGATTGGGGGCGATAGGGCCCACAGATACGCAGTATTTT,CASRLGAIGPTDTQYF,TRBJ2-3,NA,TRBV5-5,16,once
TGTGCCAACAGCTGGGACTATAGACTCTACGAGCAGTACTTC,CANSWDYRLYEQYF,TRBJ2-7,TRBD2,TRBV5-4,14,NA
TGTGCCAGCAGCTTGAGATTGGTGGGGGACCAGCCCCAGCATTTT,CASSLRLVGDQPQHF,TRBJ1-5,NA,TRBV5-5,15,many
TGTGGCAGCAGCTCAACCCGGGGGAGAAGATACGAGCAGTACTTC,CGSSSTRGRRYEQYF,TRBJ2-7,NA,TRBV11-2,15,once
TGTGCCAGCAGTGGCGACAGGGGGCAAGGCATTGAAGCTTTCTTT,CASSGDRGQGIEAFF,TRBJ1-1,TRBD1,TRBV28,15,NA
TGCGCCAACAGCCAAGACATAGGAGCTGGGGAGCTGTTTTTT,CANSQDIGAGELFF,TRBJ2-2,NA,TRBV4-3,14,NA
TGCAGCGTTGATCCAGGGCAAGGAAACACCATATATTTT,CSVDPGQGNTIYF,TRBJ1-3,NA,TRBV29-1,13,NA
TGTGCCAGCAGAGCCATTCGGATTAGCGGTTACAATGAGCAGTTCTTC,CASRAIRISGYNEQFF,TRBJ2-1,NA,TRBV6-1,16,once
TGTGCCAGCAGCTTAGATCCGTGGCCTAGAGGGAGAGGAGAGACCCAATACTTC,CASSLDPWPRGRGETQYF,TRBJ2-5,NA,TRBV11-2,18,NA
TGCAGCGTTGAAAAATGGGCTAGGATCCAGGATACGCAGTATTTT,CSVEKWARIQDTQYF,TRBJ2-3,NA,TRBV29-1,15,large
TGTGCCAGCAGTGGAGCAGGAGGGCCAGCCAAAAACACTCAGTACTTC,CASSGAGGPAKNTQYF,TRBJ2-4,NA,TRBV2,16,NA
TGTGCCTGGAGGTACAGCGGGTGTGTAAATGAACAGTTCTTC,CAWRYSGCVNEQFF,TRBJ2-1,NA,TRBV30,14,NA
TGTGCCAGCAGCTCCGACTCGACTAGCCATGAGCAATTCTTC,CASSSDSTSHEQFF,TRBJ2-1,TRBD2,TRBV6-2/TRBV6-3,14,NA
TGTGCCAGCAGTTACCGAGGACTCGCAGGAGACTACCGATCCAGCACATATACGCAGTATTTT,CASSYRGLAGDYRSSTYTQYF,TRBJ2-3,NA,TRBV6-2/TRBV6-3,21,NA
TGTGCCGGCAGTTTGGGGTGTGGGTTTTACGAGCAGTACTTC,CAGSLGCGFYEQYF,TRBJ2-7,NA,TRBV12-3/TRBV12-4,14,NA
TGTGCCAGCAGCCCAGAACAGGGGGAAACCACAAACATTCAGTACTTC,CASSPEQGETTNIQYF,TRBJ2-4,TRBD1,TRBV12-3/TRBV12-4,16,NA
TGTGCCAGCAGCCCTGTGATAAAAGTAAAACATGGCTACACCTTC,CASSPVIKVKHGYTF,TRBJ1-2,NA,TRBV11-3,15,NA
TGTGCCAGCAGTGAAGCGCCAGGGCCCGGAAACAGTCAGTACTTC,CASSEAPGPGNSQYF,TRBJ2-4,NA,TRBV6-1,15,NA
TGTGCCAGCAGCGAACTACAGGGGTTTGGCGGGGAGCTGTTTTTT,CASSELQGFGGELFF,TRBJ2-2,TRBD1,TRBV7-9,15,many
TGCAGCGTGGAGTCCCCTGGACTAGGGTCCGGGGAGCTGTTTTTT,CSVESPGLGSGELFF,TRBJ2-2,TRBD2,TRBV29-1,15,many
TGCAGCGTTGGGGACAGCAACTACGAGCAGTACTTC,CSVGDSNYEQYF,TRBJ2-7,TRBD1,TRBV29-1,12,many
TGTGCCAGCGGTTTAGCGACGGGTAACACTGGGGAGCTGTTTTTT,CASGLATGNTGELFF,TRBJ2-2,NA,TRBV11-2,15,NA
TGTGCCAGCTGCCAAGATTCCAATGGGAGAGCTTTCTTT,CASCQDSNGRAFF,TRBJ1-1,NA,TRBV4-2,13,NA
TGCAGCGTCGCTGAGATAGGGTTGAATGAGCAGTTCTTC,CSVAEIGLNEQFF,TRBJ2-1,NA,TRBV29-1,13,NA